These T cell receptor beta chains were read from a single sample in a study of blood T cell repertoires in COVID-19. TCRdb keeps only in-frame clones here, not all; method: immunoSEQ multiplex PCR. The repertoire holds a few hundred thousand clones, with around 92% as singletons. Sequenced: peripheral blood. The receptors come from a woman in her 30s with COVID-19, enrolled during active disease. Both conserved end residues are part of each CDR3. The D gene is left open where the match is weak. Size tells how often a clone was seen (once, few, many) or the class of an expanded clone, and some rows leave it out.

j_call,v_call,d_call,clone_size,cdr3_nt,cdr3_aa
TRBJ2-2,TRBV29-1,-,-,TGCAGCGTTGACAGTGACACCGGGGAGCTGTTTTTT,CSVDSDTGELFF
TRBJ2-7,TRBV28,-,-,TGTGCCAGCAGTTTGCCCAGGGCCCTCTCCTACGAGCAGTACTTC,CASSLPRALSYEQYF
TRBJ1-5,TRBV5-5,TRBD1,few,TGTGCCAGCAGCCCGACAGGGCATCAGCCCCAGCATTTT,CASSPTGHQPQHF
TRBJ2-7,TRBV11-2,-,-,TGTGCCAGCAGCTTAATTCAGGGGCTAGGGGTCTACGAGCAGTACTTC,CASSLIQGLGVYEQYF
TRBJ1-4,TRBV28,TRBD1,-,TGTGCCAGCAGGTCAGGGGGCGCGGGTGAAAAACTGTTTTTT,CASRSGGAGEKLFF
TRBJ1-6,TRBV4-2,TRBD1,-,TGTGCCAGCAGCCAAAAAACACCCCGACAGGGGAATAATTCACCCCTCCACTTT,CASSQKTPRQGNNSPLHF
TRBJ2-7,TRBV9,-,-,TGTGCCAGCAGCGGCGGGGGCCTGGGCGAGCAGTACTTC,CASSGGGLGEQYF
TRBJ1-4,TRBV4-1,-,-,TGCGCCAGCAGCTGGGGACTAGGTGAAAAACTGTTTTTT,CASSWGLGEKLFF
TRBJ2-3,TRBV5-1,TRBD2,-,TGCGCCAGCAGGGGTGTTGGGAGGGCAACAGATACGCAGTATTTT,CASRGVGRATDTQYF
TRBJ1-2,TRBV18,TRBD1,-,TGTGCCAGCTCACCCGGGACAGGGCGAGACGGCTACACCTTC,CASSPGTGRDGYTF
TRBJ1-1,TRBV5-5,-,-,TGTGCCAGCACATCGGAGGGGGAAGCTTTCTTT,CASTSEGEAFF
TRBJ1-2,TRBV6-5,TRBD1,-,TGTGCCAGCAGTCACGATAGGGGGACAGGGTGGGGCTACACCTTC,CASSHDRGTGWGYTF
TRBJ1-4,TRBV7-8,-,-,TGTGCCAGCAGCGAACCTCCGGGTGAAAAACTGTTTTTT,CASSEPPGEKLFF
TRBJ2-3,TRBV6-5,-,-,TGTGCCAGCAGTCGGGTGCCAGATACGCAGTATTTT,CASSRVPDTQYF
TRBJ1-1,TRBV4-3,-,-,TGCGCCAGCAGCCAAGGAGCCGGTCGAACAGGGTATTTAGGCACTGAAGCTTTCTTT,CASSQGAGRTGYLGTEAFF
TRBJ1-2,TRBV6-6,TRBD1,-,TGTGCCAGCAGTTACTCGTTGACAGGGGGCGGCTACACCTTC,CASSYSLTGGGYTF
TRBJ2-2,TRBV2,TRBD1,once,TGTGCCAGCAGTGAAACAGGGGTGGGCACCGGGGAGCTGTTTTTT,CASSETGVGTGELFF
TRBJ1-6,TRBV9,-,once,TGTGCCAGCAGCCCCGGAGCGAAACGAAATTCACCCCTCCACTTT,CASSPGAKRNSPLHF
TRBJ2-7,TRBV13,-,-,TGTGCCAGCAGCTTAGTGGCAGGGGAGGGCGAGCAGTACTTC,CASSLVAGEGEQYF
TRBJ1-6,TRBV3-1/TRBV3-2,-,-,TGTGCCAGCAGCCAAGTGGCGGAGAGCTCCTATAATTCACCCCTCCACTTT,CASSQVAESSYNSPLHF
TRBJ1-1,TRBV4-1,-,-,TGCGCCAGCAGCCAAGTGCCCGGAGGGGACACTGAAGCTTTCTTT,CASSQVPGGDTEAFF
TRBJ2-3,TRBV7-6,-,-,TGTGCCAGCAGTAAACAGGGCCTTAGCACAGATACGCAGTATTTT,CASSKQGLSTDTQYF
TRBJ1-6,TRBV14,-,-,TGTGCCAGCAGCCAAGCAAATTCACCCCTCCACTTT,CASSQANSPLHF